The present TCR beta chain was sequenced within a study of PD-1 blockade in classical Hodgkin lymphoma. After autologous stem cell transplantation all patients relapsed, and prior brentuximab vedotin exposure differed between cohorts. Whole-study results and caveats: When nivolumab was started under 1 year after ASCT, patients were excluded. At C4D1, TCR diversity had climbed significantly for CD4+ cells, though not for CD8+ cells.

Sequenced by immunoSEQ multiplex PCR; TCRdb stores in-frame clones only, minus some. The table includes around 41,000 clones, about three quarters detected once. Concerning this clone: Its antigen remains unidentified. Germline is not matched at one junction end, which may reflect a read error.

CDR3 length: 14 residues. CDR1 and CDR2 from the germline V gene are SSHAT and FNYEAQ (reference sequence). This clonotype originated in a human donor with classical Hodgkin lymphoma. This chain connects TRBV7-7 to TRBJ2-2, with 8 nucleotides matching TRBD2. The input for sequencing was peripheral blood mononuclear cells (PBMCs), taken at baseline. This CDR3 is CASSFTSGAGELFF. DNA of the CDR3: TGTGCTAGCAGCTTCACTAGCGGCGCCGGGGAGCTGTTTTTT.